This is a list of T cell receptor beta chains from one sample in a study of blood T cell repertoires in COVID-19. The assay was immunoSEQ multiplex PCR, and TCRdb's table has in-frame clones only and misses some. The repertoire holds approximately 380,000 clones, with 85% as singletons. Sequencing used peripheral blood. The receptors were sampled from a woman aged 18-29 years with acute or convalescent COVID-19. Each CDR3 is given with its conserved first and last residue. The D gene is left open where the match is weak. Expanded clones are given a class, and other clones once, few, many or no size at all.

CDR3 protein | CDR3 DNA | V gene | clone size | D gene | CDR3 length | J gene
CASSLRVGGGGTDTQYF | TGTGCCAGCAGCCTAAGGGTTGGAGGGGGCGGCACAGATACGCAGTATTTT | TRBV27 | NA | NA | 17 | TRBJ2-3
CASSLSPGNWETQYF | TGTGCCAGCAGCTTGAGTCCGGGAAATTGGGAGACCCAGTACTTC | TRBV5-4 | NA | NA | 15 | TRBJ2-5
CASRPAPTGYEQYF | TGTGCCAGCCGTCCCGCGCCGACAGGCTACGAGCAGTACTTC | TRBV28 | NA | NA | 14 | TRBJ2-7
CAWSVGRNQPQHF | TGTGCCTGGAGTGTGGGGAGGAATCAGCCCCAGCATTTT | TRBV30 | few | NA | 13 | TRBJ1-5
CASSMGQGASATNEKLFF | TGCGCCAGCAGCATGGGACAGGGGGCAAGCGCTACTAATGAAAAACTGTTTTTT | TRBV5-1 | NA | TRBD1 | 18 | TRBJ1-4
CASSFLGDSPLHF | TGTGCCAGCAGTTTTTTGGGAGATTCACCCCTCCACTTT | TRBV27 | NA | NA | 13 | TRBJ1-6
CASSLIQAGSPLHF | TGTGCCAGCAGTTTAATTCAAGCCGGTTCACCCCTCCACTTT | TRBV28 | NA | NA | 14 | TRBJ1-6
CASSQDSWDRGPNTIYF | TGCGCCAGCAGCCAAGATTCATGGGACAGGGGGCCCAACACCATATATTTT | TRBV4-1 | NA | TRBD1 | 17 | TRBJ1-3
CATSDTGDYNEQFF | TGTGCCACCAGTGATACAGGGGATTACAATGAGCAGTTCTTC | TRBV24-1 | NA | TRBD1 | 14 | TRBJ2-1
CASRAGRTNYGYTF | TGTGCCAGCAGGGCGGGACGGACTAACTATGGCTACACCTTC | TRBV2 | once | NA | 14 | TRBJ1-2
CASSIGTSGPYEQYF | TGCGCCAGCAGCATCGGGACTAGCGGACCCTACGAGCAGTACTTC | TRBV5-1 | NA | TRBD2 | 15 | TRBJ2-7
CASSYNRRNTEAFF | TGTGCCAGCAGTTACAACAGGAGAAACACTGAAGCTTTCTTT | TRBV6-5 | once | NA | 14 | TRBJ1-1
CSATGTAQYF | TGCAGTGCTACCGGGACTGCGCAGTATTTT | TRBV20-1 | NA | NA | 10 | TRBJ2-3
CASRTSSGQGVDYTF | TGTGCCAGCAGGACTTCATCAGGACAGGGTGTGGACTACACCTTC | TRBV6-5 | NA | TRBD1 | 15 | TRBJ1-2
CASSPHPGQGATGELFF | TGTGCCAGCAGCCCTCACCCGGGACAGGGGGCCACCGGGGAGCTGTTTTTT | TRBV6-2/TRBV6-3 | few | TRBD1 | 17 | TRBJ2-2
CASSLAGTYEQYF | TGTGCCAGCAGCCTCGCAGGAACCTACGAGCAGTACTTC | TRBV27 | NA | NA | 13 | TRBJ2-7
CASSQYEGAGSPLHF | TGTGCCAGCAGCCAATATGAGGGGGCTGGTTCACCCCTCCACTTT | TRBV4-2 | NA | TRBD1 | 15 | TRBJ1-6
CASSILGGTSAGELFF | TGTGCCAGTAGTATATTGGGCGGGACGAGTGCCGGGGAGCTGTTTTTT | TRBV19 | NA | NA | 16 | TRBJ2-2
CASSTGGGDQPQHF | TGTGCCAGCAGTACCGGTGGGGGGGACCAGCCCCAGCATTTT | TRBV6-2/TRBV6-3 | NA | NA | 14 | TRBJ1-5
CASSSATNEKLFF | TGTGCCAGCAGCTCCGCAACTAATGAAAAACTGTTTTTT | TRBV11-3 | NA | NA | 13 | TRBJ1-4
CASSYYTSGTDTQYF | TGTGCCAGCAGTTACTACACTAGCGGCACAGATACGCAGTATTTT | TRBV6-5 | NA | TRBD2 | 15 | TRBJ2-3
CASSWDSSNSPLHF | TGTGCCAGCTCCTGGGACAGCAGTAATTCACCCCTCCACTTT | TRBV28 | NA | TRBD1 | 14 | TRBJ1-6
CASSPRQGTRSTEAFF | TGTGCCAGCAGCCCCCGACAGGGGACCCGCTCCACTGAAGCTTTCTTT | TRBV7-2 | NA | TRBD1 | 16 | TRBJ1-1
CASSVGTGTEAFF | TGTGCCAGCAGCGTCGGGACAGGCACTGAAGCTTTCTTT | TRBV9 | NA | TRBD1 | 13 | TRBJ1-1
CASSLAPDTQYF | TGCGCCAGCAGCTTGGCCCCGGATACGCAGTATTTT | TRBV5-1 | NA | NA | 12 | TRBJ2-3
CASSQPRTSTDTQYF | TGTGCCAGCAGCCAACCTAGGACTAGCACAGATACGCAGTATTTT | TRBV4-2 | NA | NA | 15 | TRBJ2-3
CASSLYGQGYEQYF | TGTGCCAGCAGTTTGTATGGACAGGGCTACGAGCAGTACTTC | TRBV27 | NA | TRBD1 | 14 | TRBJ2-7
CASSLDAGQGPYGANVLTF | TGCGCCAGCAGCTTGGACGCGGGACAGGGTCCGTACGGGGCCAACGTCCTGACTTTC | TRBV5-1 | NA | TRBD1 | 19 | TRBJ2-6
CASSYRGLDTEAFF | TGTGCCAGCAGCTACAGGGGGCTGGACACTGAAGCTTTCTTT | TRBV5-6 | NA | TRBD1 | 14 | TRBJ1-1
CASSPGQGTDTQYF | TGTGCCAGCAGCCCGGGACAGGGCACAGATACGCAGTATTTT | TRBV9 | NA | TRBD1 | 14 | TRBJ2-3
CASSSGLAGGDTQYF | TGTGCCAGCAGCTCGGGACTAGCGGGAGGAGATACGCAGTATTTT | TRBV5-5 | NA | TRBD2 | 15 | TRBJ2-3
CASSTTSGNTIYF | TGTGCCAGCAGTACAACCTCTGGAAACACCATATATTTT | TRBV6-5 | NA | NA | 13 | TRBJ1-3
CASSLGGAGGNNQPQHF | TGTGCCAGCAGTTTAGGTGGGGCAGGGGGTAACAATCAGCCCCAGCATTTT | TRBV28 | NA | TRBD1 | 17 | TRBJ1-5
CASSGSAGGYYMNTEAFF | TGCGCCAGCAGCGGGTCCGCCGGGGGTTACTACATGAACACTGAAGCTTTCTTT | TRBV5-1 | NA | NA | 18 | TRBJ1-1
CASSQGDSNTEAFF | TGTGCCAGCAGCCAAGGGGACAGCAACACTGAAGCTTTCTTT | TRBV9 | NA | TRBD1 | 14 | TRBJ1-1
CATSGTGANEKLFF | TGTGCCACCAGCGGAACAGGGGCTAATGAAAAACTGTTTTTT | TRBV15 | NA | TRBD1 | 14 | TRBJ1-4
CSASAWRGTSGSNEQFF | TGCAGTGCTAGTGCTTGGAGGGGGACTAGCGGGAGTAATGAGCAGTTCTTC | TRBV20-1 | NA | TRBD2 | 17 | TRBJ2-1
CASSETTGGNQPQHF | TGTGCCAGCAGTGAAACAACAGGGGGCAATCAGCCCCAGCATTTT | TRBV2 | NA | TRBD1 | 15 | TRBJ1-5
CASTSRDRGVNEQFF | TGCGCCAGCACGTCCCGGGACAGGGGTGTCAATGAGCAGTTCTTC | TRBV5-1 | NA | TRBD1 | 15 | TRBJ2-1
CAWSPAGNHEKLFF | TGTGCCTGGAGTCCAGCAGGAAATCATGAAAAACTGTTTTTT | TRBV30 | once | NA | 14 | TRBJ1-4
CASRDYQETQYF | TGTGCCAGCAGGGACTACCAAGAGACCCAGTACTTC | TRBV25-1 | NA | NA | 12 | TRBJ2-5
CATWPGRGHEQYF | TGTGCCACCTGGCCCGGGAGGGGACACGAGCAGTACTTC | TRBV15 | NA | TRBD2 | 13 | TRBJ2-7
CASSRNAGGNNEKLFF | TGTGCCAGCAGCCGGAACGCAGGGGGTAATAATGAAAAACTGTTTTTT | TRBV11-2 | NA | TRBD1 | 16 | TRBJ1-4
CASSTQGDGYGYTF | TGTGCCAGCAGTACCCAGGGGGATGGCTATGGCTACACCTTC | TRBV2 | once | TRBD1 | 14 | TRBJ1-2
CASSLAAGELFF | TGTGCCAGCAGCTTAGCCGCCGGGGAGCTGTTTTTT | TRBV7-9 | NA | NA | 12 | TRBJ2-2
CAWSIGLAGASTDTQYF | TGTGCCTGGAGTATCGGACTAGCGGGGGCGAGCACAGATACGCAGTATTTT | TRBV30 | few | TRBD2 | 17 | TRBJ2-3
CASSERGVDRLGSPLHF | TGTGCCAGCAGTGAACGTGGTGTGGACAGGCTAGGATCACCCCTCCACTTT | TRBV6-1 | NA | TRBD1 | 17 | TRBJ1-6
CASSRPGGRETQYF | TGTGCCAGCAGCCGCCCAGGGGGCCGCGAGACCCAGTACTTC | TRBV3-1/TRBV3-2 | NA | TRBD1 | 14 | TRBJ2-5
CASSVFLRDRVEKLFF | TGTGCCAGCAGCGTTTTCCTCCGGGACAGGGTTGAAAAACTGTTTTTT | TRBV5-8 | NA | TRBD1 | 16 | TRBJ1-4